This TCR beta chain originates from a study of vaccination and CD4 T cells after COVID-19. Sample time point: late sampling 161 to 241 days after vaccination in a few convalescent patients. Treatment reported: approximately nine-day PBMC culture with coronavirus spike peptide pools or control peptides (ViraFEST assay). Expanded clonotypes were found by TCR sequencing after peptide-pool stimulation (ViraFEST). The authors cultured about 2 million PBMCs per well with roughly 10 IU/ml IL-2 and approximately 10 ug/ml peptide pools. In its sample, this clonotype was seen a few times. Its specificity is not known. The germline V gene has CDR1 MGHDK and CDR2 SYGVNS. Trimming removed 7 bases at V and 3 bases at J, with 10 bases between. The CDR3 covers 13 residues. Regarding the study as a whole: It was observed that, in convalescent patients, a median about 90% of reactive clones arose only post-vaccination.

With the Oncomine TCR Beta short-read assay, DNA from cultured CD4+ T cells was sequenced. Via MiXCR, TCRdb re-called the PCR reads, giving one row per CDR3 protein. The data contain about 17,000 distinct CDR3 sequences, around 50% of them singletons. The clonotype originates from a human donor who had recovered from COVID-19. The starting material was CD4+ T cells from blood, cultured in vitro, obtained about 7 months after SARS-CoV-2 vaccination. The V gene is TRBV25-1, the J gene TRBJ2-1; D might be TRBD1 (5 bases). The CDR3 DNA is TGTGCCAGCACCACGACAGTCTACAATGAGCAGTTCTTC. Translation: CASTTTVYNEQFF.